Below are 7 T cell receptor beta chains sequenced from a single sample in a study of blood T cell repertoires in COVID-19. Assay used: immunoSEQ multiplex PCR; TCRdb lists only in-frame clones, some missing. Among approximately 500,000 clones listed, approximately 89% were seen once. The specimen was peripheral blood. These receptors all stem from a man aged 18 to 30 with COVID-19, enrolled during active disease.

This sequence joins TRBV7-8 and TRBJ2-3; 12 positions match TRBD2. CDR3 size: 17 residues. V was pared by 3 bases and J by 3 bases, with 7 bases of the junction left unmatched. CDR1 SGHVS and CDR2 FQNEAQ come from the germline V gene. This CDR3 reads CASSLLAGGPNTDTQYF. CDR3 DNA: TGTGCCAGCAGCTTGCTAGCGGGAGGGCCCAATACAGATACGCAGTATTTT.

The chain employs TRBV6-1 and TRBJ1-3; D is perhaps TRBD1 (5 bases). CDR1 is MNHNS and CDR2 is SASEGT in the germline V gene. The CDR3 extends over 14 amino acids. Between the trimmed V and J ends, which lost 4 bases and 2 bases, there was a span of 9 bases. The CDR3 is CASSVGGTGNTIYF. DNA for the CDR3: TGTGCCAGCAGTGTGGGGGGAACTGGAAACACCATATATTTT.

The V gene is TRBV4-1, the J gene TRBJ2-3; D might be TRBD2 (7 bases). The CDR3 is made up of 16 amino acids. CDR1 MGHRA and CDR2 YSYEKL come from the germline V gene. Trimming removed 1 base at V and 0 bases at J, with 11 bases between. CDR3 DNA sequence: TGCGCCAGCAGCCAAGGCCGGGGGGCGAGCACAGATACGCAGTATTTT. As protein: CASSQGRGASTDTQYF.

The genes are TRBV18 and TRBJ1-2; D call uncertain. V was trimmed by 2 bases and J by 1 base, leaving 11 bases between them. The CDR3 runs 15 residues. CDR1 is KGHSH, CDR2 LQKENI, per germline. CDR3 sequence: CASSPTEGFNYGYTF. DNA of the CDR3: TGTGCCAGCTCACCAACGGAGGGATTTAACTATGGCTACACCTTC. Using reference TRBV18 and TRBJ1-2 for the parts outside the CDR3, the full variable domain is NAGVMQNPRHLVRRRGQEARLRCSPMKGHSHVYWYRQLPEEGLKFMVYLQKENIIDESGMPKERFSAEFPKEGPSILRIQQVVRGDSAAYFCASSPTEGFNYGYTFGSGTRLTVV.

This clone was picked up one time. V is TRBV6-4 and J is TRBJ1-3; D remains ambiguous. Looked up from germline, CDR1 is MRHNA and CDR2 is SNTAGT. V lost 0 bases to trimming and J lost 0 bases, with 6 bases between them. The CDR3 sequence is 15 residues long. Here the CDR3 reads CASSDSDSSGNTIYF. The CDR3 nucleotides read TGTGCCAGCAGTGACTCCGATAGCTCTGGAAACACCATATATTTT.

The chain uses TRBV2 and TRBJ2-1, with TRBD1 identical over 7 bases. Germline values: CDR1 SNHLY, CDR2 FYNNEI. The V gene end was trimmed by 6 bases and the J gene end by 9 bases; junction bases not matched to a gene: 11. The CDR3 sequence is 14 residues long. CDR3 nucleotides: TGTGCCAGCAGCCAAGGGTCACAGGGGCGTGAGCAGTTCTTC. This encodes CASSQGSQGREQFF.

The CDR3 here is CASSLDSGFNYEQYF. The CDR3 DNA reads TGTGCCAGCAGCTTGGATTCGGGGTTCAACTACGAGCAGTACTTC. The V gene is TRBV5-6, the J gene TRBJ2-7; D is possibly TRBD2 (5 bases). Germline values: CDR1 SGHDT, CDR2 YYEEEE. The CDR3 loop spans 15 amino acids. Trimming removed 0 bases at V and 3 bases at J, with 13 bases between.